These 20 T cell receptor beta chains were sequenced from one sample in a study of Ad26.COV2.S vaccination and SARS-CoV-2 variants. Treatment noted: roughly 19 received Ad26.COV2.S at low or high dose, single or two shots; roughly five received placebo; per-sample allocation not given. Collection of the samples took place on day 63 after the first injection of vaccine or placebo. The protocol was immunoSEQ multiplex PCR, while the TCRdb copy is restricted to in-frame clones and leaves out a portion. The sample holds hundreds of thousands of clones, 87% seen once. The sequences come from peripheral blood, collected in a trial of Ad26.COV2.S vaccine versus placebo. The receptors come from a person aged 18-60 years who received the Ad26.COV2.S COVID-19 vaccine or a placebo.

The CDR3 loop reads CASSTGRSQPQHF. DNA of the CDR3: TGTGCCAGCAGTACCGGGAGGAGTCAGCCCCAGCATTTT. The chain has TRBV6-2 or TRBV6-3 and TRBJ1-5; D gene unclear. CDR3 length: 13 amino acids. The V end lost 5 bases, the J end lost 6 bases, and 11 bases lay between the germline ends. CDR1 and CDR2 from the germline V gene are MNHEY and SVGEGT.

In this sample, this clone turned up a few times. The V call is TRBV5-1, the J call TRBJ1-6, with D possibly matching TRBD1 (5 bases). V lost 5 bases, J lost 5 bases, and 14 bases lay in between. CDR3 length: 15 residues. CDR1 SGHRS and CDR2 YFSETQ come from the germline V gene. CDR3 loop: CASRGDSPNNSPLHF. As DNA, the CDR3 is TGCGCCAGCAGAGGGGATTCCCCTAATAATTCACCCCTCCACTTT.

The rearrangement links TRBV30 to TRBJ2-7, with TRBD2 identical over 7 bases. The germline V gene encodes CDR1 GTSNPN and CDR2 SVGIG (reference sequence). CDR3 length equals 16 residues. V shed 2 bases and J 4 bases; nucleotides not matched to a gene: 14. CDR3 bases: TGTGCCTGGAGTCCCCACCAGGCGGGGCGGGGGTACGAGCAGTACTTC. Translated, it gives CAWSPHQAGRGYEQYF.

This chain uses TRBV9 with TRBJ2-7, with D tentatively TRBD1 or TRBD2 (6 bases each). Germline loops: CDR1 SGDLS, CDR2 YYNGEE. The CDR3 consists of 14 residues. The germline V and J ends were trimmed by 4 bases and 0 bases, with 11 bases remaining between them. This CDR3 is CASSPRGHSYEQYF. As DNA, the CDR3 is TGTGCCAGCAGCCCCCGGGGGCACTCCTACGAGCAGTACTTC.

This chain links TRBV5-4 with TRBJ2-2; D gene unclear. Per the germline V gene, CDR1 is SGHNT and CDR2 is YYREEE (reference sequence). The CDR3 loop spans 15 amino acids. Trimming stripped 4 bases from V and 6 bases from J, with 16 bases between. In DNA form, the CDR3 reads TGTGCCAGCAGCCCGTCTTTCGGGTCTGCCGGGGAGCTGTTTTTT. Amino acid sequence: CASSPSFGSAGELFF.

The chain recombines TRBV30 with TRBJ1-4; 10 bases fit TRBD1. The length of the CDR3 is 17 residues. V dropped 4 bases and J dropped 1; count of bases not matched to a gene: 9. Germline loops: CDR1 GTSNPN, CDR2 SVGIG (reference sequence). CDR3 nucleotides: TGTGCCTGGACAAGGGGGGACAGGGGACTAACTAATGAAAAACTGTTTTTT. Its protein product is CAWTRGDRGLTNEKLFF.

V gene TRBV19 combines with J gene TRBJ1-1; no reliable D call. Germline loops: CDR1 LNHDA, CDR2 SQIVND (reference sequence). Deletions cut 7 bases from V and 5 bases from J, with 20 bases between. The CDR3 is 15 amino acids. The CDR3 DNA is TGTGCCAGTATCACTTCGGTGGGGTTCGGGACTGAAGCTTTCTTT. Residues: CASITSVGFGTEAFF.

The chain links TRBV20-1 to TRBJ2-7; D is tentatively TRBD1 or TRBD2 (5 bases each). The CDR3 is 11 residues long. Between the trimmed V and J ends, which lost 5 bases and 6 bases, there was a span of 11 bases. In germline, CDR1 is DFQATT, CDR2 SNEGSKA (reference sequence). The CDR3 spells CSARARGEQYF. The CDR3 region has the DNA TGCAGTGCTCGAGCGAGGGGCGAGCAGTACTTC.

The chain recombines TRBV27 with TRBJ1-1; the D is unclear. The ends were cut back, 5 bases at V and 5 bases at J, with 15 bases in the middle. Germline V gives CDR1 MNHEY, CDR2 SMNVEV (reference sequence). The CDR3 spans 14 residues. CDR3 nucleotide sequence: TGTGCCAGCAGTAATAACCTAGGCAGTACTGAAGCTTTCTTT. Translating gives CASSNNLGSTEAFF.

V usage is TRBV7-9 and J usage is TRBJ1-4, with TRBD1 as a possible D gene (6 bases). Germline-derived CDR1 and CDR2 are SEHNR and FQNEAQ (reference sequence). This CDR3 has 15 amino acids. The V and J ends lost 5 bases and 7 bases respectively, with 17 bases between them. This CDR3 reads CASSPRTELGEKLFF. The CDR3 DNA sequence: TGTGCCAGCAGCCCACGGACAGAGCTAGGTGAAAAACTGTTTTTT.

This rearrangement joins TRBV4-2 to TRBJ2-5; 14 nucleotides align to TRBD2. Germline trimming cut 0 bases from V and 4 bases from J; bases unmatched to any gene: 1. Germline loops: CDR1 LGHNA, CDR2 YNFKEQ. This CDR3 contains 16 residues. CDR3 sequence: CASSQEGLAGGETQYF. The CDR3 nucleotides are TGTGCCAGCAGCCAAGAAGGACTAGCGGGGGGAGAGACCCAGTACTTC.

The genes are TRBV4-3 and TRBJ2-2, with TRBD2 matching 12 bases. The CDR3 is 18 residues long. CDR1 LGHNA and CDR2 YSLEER come from the germline V gene. The junction had 7 bases not matched to a gene; V was cut back by 1 base and J by 4 bases. The CDR3 loop reads CASSQGLLAGGPTGELFF. CDR3 in DNA: TGCGCCAGCAGCCAAGGACTCCTAGCGGGGGGGCCCACCGGGGAGCTGTTTTTT.

This chain uses TRBV7-6 with TRBJ1-6; D ambiguous. V gave up 0 bases and J gave up 8 bases, with 14 bases separating them. CDR3 length: 16 residues. From germline, CDR1 is SGHVS and CDR2 FNYEAQ. The CDR3 here is CASSLARHPKDSPLHF. In DNA, the CDR3 is TGTGCCAGCAGCTTAGCGCGGCACCCCAAGGATTCACCCCTCCACTTT. The full variable domain, rest sourced from reference TRBV7-6 and TRBJ1-6, is GAGVSQSPRYKVTKRGQDVALRCDPISGHVSLYWYRQALGQGPEFLTYFNYEAQQDKSGLPNDRFSAERPEGSISTLTIQRTEQRDSAMYRCASSLARHPKDSPLHFGNGTRLTVT.

V and J are TRBV9 and TRBJ1-1; weak D call: TRBD1 (6 bases). Germline values: CDR1 SGDLS, CDR2 YYNGEE. The V and J ends lost 4 bases and 4 bases respectively, with 11 bases between them. The CDR3 runs 13 residues. The CDR3 DNA sequence: TGTGCCAGCAGCCTGGGAGGGGGCACTGAAGCTTTCTTT. Translating it yields CASSLGGGTEAFF.

The chain has TRBV6-5 and TRBJ1-5, with D tentatively TRBD1 (6 bases). The germline CDR1 and CDR2 sequences are MNHEY and SVGAGI. The CDR3 is 15 residues long. The V and J ends lost 5 bases and 0 bases respectively, with 11 bases between them. The CDR3 here is CASSRNRDSNQPQHF. The CDR3 DNA reads as TGTGCCAGCAGTAGAAACAGGGATAGCAATCAGCCCCAGCATTTT.

This clone was counted between two and nine times. The chain uses TRBV4-1 and TRBJ2-2; 7 bases are shared with TRBD2. Germline V gene sequence: CDR1 MGHRA, CDR2 YSYEKL. The CDR3 runs 18 residues. V lost 1 base, J lost 4 bases, and 12 bases stayed unmatched. The CDR3 bases are TGCGCCAGCAGCCAAGGATACCGAGCGGGGCCATCCACCGGGGAGCTGTTTTTT. This sequence encodes CASSQGYRAGPSTGELFF.

A few counts support this clone. J is TRBJ2-7 and V is TRBV18; the D is unclear. CDR1 is KGHSH and CDR2 is LQKENI in the germline V gene. The CDR3 runs to 14 residues. V lost 1 base and J lost 0, with 7 bases in between. The CDR3 DNA reads as TGTGCCAGCTCACCACTCGTCGGCTCCTACGAGCAGTACTTC. Its protein is CASSPLVGSYEQYF. Complete variable domain (other parts from reference TRBV18 and TRBJ2-7): NAGVMQNPRHLVRRRGQEARLRCSPMKGHSHVYWYRQLPEEGLKFMVYLQKENIIDESGMPKERFSAEFPKEGPSILRIQQVVRGDSAAYFCASSPLVGSYEQYFGPGTRLTVT.

This clone was found once. This rearrangement joins TRBV3-1 (or the pseudogene TRBV3-2) to TRBJ2-2; D might be TRBD2 (5 bases). The CDR3 has 13 residues. The V end was cut by 4 bases, the J end by 7 bases, with 10 bases between. The V gene's germline CDR1 is LGHDT and CDR2 YNNKEL (reference sequence). This chain's CDR3 is CASSLRRDGELFF. The CDR3 DNA sequence: TGTGCCAGCAGCCTTCGACGGGACGGGGAGCTGTTTTTT.

This clone has just a few counts. The rearrangement joins TRBV4-2 to TRBJ2-1, with unresolved D. This CDR3 has 12 residues. From germline, CDR1 is LGHNA and CDR2 YNFKEQ. Trimming removed 0 bases at V and 7 bases at J, with 4 bases between. CDR3 sequence: CASSQDWNEQFF. As DNA, the CDR3 is TGTGCCAGCAGCCAAGATTGGAATGAGCAGTTCTTC.

The rearrangement uses TRBV18 and TRBJ1-6; D is unresolved. Germline CDR1 reads KGHSH; CDR2 reads LQKENI. The CDR3 is 16 amino acids. Trimming removed 2 bases at V and 6 bases at J, with 14 bases between. In DNA form, the CDR3 reads TGTGCCAGCTCACCATTAGATAAAGACGGTAATTCACCCCTCCACTTT. This encodes CASSPLDKDGNSPLHF.